This T cell receptor beta chain was sequenced for a study of blood T cell repertoires in COVID-19. Study-wide background: Sources were T cells, B-cell-depleted T cells, or PBMCs; the material itself was cDNA or gDNA.

This clone was counted once. Original processing notes: The assay estimated nucleated cells by amplifying reference gene primers. Measured with immunoSEQ multiplex PCR; TCRdb has only the in-frame clones, and not every one. V, J and clone size are those of that table, while D and trimming were read from the DNA. The sample yields 100,000 to 140,000 clones, about nine tenths seen once. The receptor's source is a man aged 50 to 60 with active or convalescent COVID-19. Sequencing was performed on peripheral blood.

The CDR3 here is CAWRMVRSNSPLHF. In DNA form, the CDR3 reads TGTGCCTGGAGAATGGTCAGGTCAAATTCACCCCTCCACTTT. The chain links TRBV30 to TRBJ1-6; D is undetermined. CDR1 is GTSNPN and CDR2 is SVGIG in the germline V gene (reference sequence). Trimming shortened V by 3 bases and J by 7 bases, and 13 bases separated the two germline ends. The CDR3 is made up of 14 amino acids.